The next 30 T cell receptor beta chains were all read from a single sample in a study of control samples from healthy donors and cancer patients. TCRdb's table, derived via immunoSEQ multiplex PCR, lists solely in-frame clones and lacks some. The profile shows about 110,000 clones, 80% to 95% of them singletons. Sequenced input: blood. These receptors were taken from a young woman in good health.

The V gene is TRBV6-2 or TRBV6-3, the J gene TRBJ1-6, with 8 bases matching TRBD1. The CDR3 runs to 15 residues. V shed 2 bases, J shed 7 bases, and the junction held 4 bases outside the gene matches. Germline CDR1 MNHEY, CDR2 SVGEGT. CDR3 bases: TGTGCCAGCAGTTACCTGACAGGGGAGAATTCACCCCTCCACTTT. This sequence encodes CASSYLTGENSPLHF.

The V call is TRBV6-7, the J call TRBJ1-5; D is possibly TRBD1 (5 bases). TRBV6-7 is marked as an open reading frame, function uncertain. The CDR3 loop spans 16 amino acids. V was cut by 0 bases and J by 9 bases, with 18 bases left in between. The CDR3 nucleotides read TGTGCCAGCAGTTACTCGAGGGGACCCCTGGTAGGGCCCCAGCATTTT. Its translation: CASSYSRGPLVGPQHF.

The chain employs TRBV7-9 and TRBJ2-1; no firm D call. CDR1 SEHNR and CDR2 FQNEAQ come from the germline V gene (reference sequence). V was clipped by 5 bases and J by 5 bases, with 16 bases between them. The CDR3 is 15 amino acids. This chain's CDR3 is CASSPSLGQNNEQFF. CDR3 in DNA: TGTGCCAGCAGCCCAAGTCTAGGTCAAAACAATGAGCAGTTCTTC.

This clone was detected only a few times. The chain recombines TRBV19 with TRBJ2-7; D is ambiguous. Looked up from germline, CDR1 is LNHDA and CDR2 is SQIVND (reference sequence). Trimming stripped 6 bases from V and 3 bases from J, with 9 bases between. The CDR3 spans 12 residues. The CDR3 DNA reads as TGTGCCAGTAGCACAGAAAGCTACGAGCAGTACTTC. Translating gives CASSTESYEQYF.

The chain uses TRBV18 and TRBJ1-3; 7 bases match TRBD1. Germline CDR1 and CDR2: KGHSH and LQKENI. The V gene end was trimmed by 3 bases and the J gene end by 1 base; junction bases not matched to a gene: 6. The CDR3 is 16 residues long. CDR3 amino acids: CASSPNSGGSGNTIYF. The CDR3 DNA reads as TGTGCCAGCTCACCCAATTCAGGGGGATCTGGAAACACCATATATTTT. The full variable domain, with the rest looked up from reference TRBV18 and TRBJ1-3, is NAGVMQNPRHLVRRRGQEARLRCSPMKGHSHVYWYRQLPEEGLKFMVYLQKENIIDESGMPKERFSAEFPKEGPSILRIQQVVRGDSAAYFCASSPNSGGSGNTIYFGEGSWLTVV.

The chain combines TRBV9 with TRBJ1-2, with 7 nucleotides matching TRBD1. This CDR3 spans 15 amino acids. Trimming at V came to 0 bases and at J to 7 bases, leaving 9 bases not matched to a gene. Germline CDR1 is SGDLS and CDR2 is YYNGEE. Here the CDR3 DNA reads TGTGCCAGCAGCGTAGGAGGGGGCCAGAGCTCTGGCTACACCTTC. Its protein is CASSVGGGQSSGYTF.

This clone was observed a few times. The CDR3 bases are TGCAGCGTTGAGGTCGGTGGAAACACCATATATTTT. Amino acid sequence: CSVEVGGNTIYF. This chain joins TRBV29-1 and TRBJ1-3; D not resolved. From germline, CDR1 is SQVTM and CDR2 ANQGSEA. The CDR3 extends over 12 amino acids. Deletions cut 3 bases from V and 3 bases from J, with 6 bases between.

This rearrangement joins TRBV5-6 to TRBJ1-1; tentatively, D is TRBD1 (5 bases). Trimming pared 4 bases from V and 5 bases from J, leaving 21 bases between. Germline V CDR1 and CDR2: SGHDT, YYEEEE. The CDR3 loop spans 16 amino acids. CDR3 loop: CASSLLTVLGGTEAFF. As DNA, the CDR3 is TGTGCCAGCAGCCTTCTAACGGTTCTCGGGGGGACTGAAGCTTTCTTT.

The chain joins TRBV7-6 to TRBJ2-1, with TRBD2 matching 16 bases. The J segment lost 2 bases and the V segment lost 1 base, leaving 2 bases of the junction unmatched. CDR3 size: 18 residues. CDR1 SGHVS and CDR2 FNYEAQ come from the germline V gene. CDR3 in amino acids: CASSLGGTSGGAYNEQFF. The DNA for the CDR3 is TGTGCCAGCAGCTTAGGAGGGACTAGCGGGGGGGCCTACAATGAGCAGTTCTTC.

This clone appeared once. This sequence joins TRBV5-1 and TRBJ2-3, with 16 positions matching TRBD2. The germline gives CDR1 SGHRS, CDR2 YFSETQ. The CDR3 loop spans 17 amino acids. V gave up 4 bases and J gave up 4 bases; unmatched junction bases: 6. For the CDR3, the DNA is TGCGCCAGCAGCCCGGGGACTAGCGGGAGGGCCTCAGATACGCAGTATTTT. It yields the protein CASSPGTSGRASDTQYF.

The genes are TRBV7-2 and TRBJ1-2, with D tentatively TRBD1 (5 bases). The CDR3 has 15 amino acids. Germline CDR1 SGHTA, CDR2 FQGNSA. Trimming stripped 3 bases from V and 5 bases from J, with 16 bases between. The CDR3: CASSLIRVRGYGYTF. CDR3 coding DNA: TGTGCCAGCAGCTTGATCAGGGTTCGGGGATATGGCTACACCTTC.

The rearrangement links TRBV28 to TRBJ1-1; D perhaps matches TRBD1 (5 bases). CDR1 and CDR2 from the germline V gene are MDHEN and SYDVKM. CDR3 length: 16 residues. Trimming removed 3 bases at V and 1 base at J, with 15 bases between. CDR3 in DNA: TGTGCCAGCAGTTTTCCAAGAGGGGTGGGGAACACTGAAGCTTTCTTT. It translates to CASSFPRGVGNTEAFF.

This clone was seen a single time. The genes are TRBV12-2 and TRBJ2-3; the table calls TRBD2, which could not be checked here. TRBV12-2 is given as a pseudogene. This CDR3 has 18 residues. The CDR3 loop is CASRLADGGGSPTDTQYF. CDR3 DNA sequence: TGTGCAAGTCGCTTAGCGGACGGGGGCGGGAGTCCCACAGATACGCAGTATTTT.

This clone appeared once. The rearrangement joins TRBV19 to TRBJ2-4; tentative D call: TRBD1 (6 bases). This CDR3 comprises 15 residues. The V and J ends lost 4 bases and 4 bases respectively, with 14 bases between them. Germline V CDR1 and CDR2: LNHDA, SQIVND (reference sequence). The CDR3 reads CASSKSGTQKNIQYF. DNA of the CDR3: TGTGCCAGTAGTAAGTCAGGGACACAGAAAAACATTCAGTACTTC.

V is TRBV25-1 and J is TRBJ1-3, with TRBD1 matching 8 bases. The CDR3 is 17 amino acids. Unmatched junction bases numbered 13, after V lost 6 bases and J lost 3 bases. Per germline, CDR1 MGHDK and CDR2 SYGVNS. The CDR3 spells CASSEKAGGADGNTIYF. The CDR3 region has the DNA TGTGCCAGCAGCGAAAAGGCAGGGGGCGCGGATGGAAACACCATATATTTT.

This chain links TRBV10-1 with TRBJ2-1; D could derive from TRBD1 or TRBD2 (5 bases each). The CDR3 runs 13 residues. V was trimmed by 3 bases and J by 12 bases, leaving 15 bases between them. The germline gives CDR1 WNHNN, CDR2 SYGVQD (reference sequence). The CDR3 DNA follows: TGCGCCAGCAGTGATTCGCCGGGGCGACCGCAGTTCTTC. It encodes CASSDSPGRPQFF.

This clone occurred once. One end of the junction does not line up with germline, which may come from a read error. The chain carries TRBV7-6 and TRBJ2-7; 10 nucleotides align to TRBD2. This CDR3 region has 16 residues. Germline V gives CDR1 SGHVS, CDR2 FNYEAQ. The CDR3 nucleotides are TGTGCCAGCAGTTTAGGGGAGACTAGCGGGTCGTACGAGCAGTACTTC. Translation gives CASSLGETSGSYEQYF.

With respect to this clone: In the same sample, other DNA sequences code for this CDR3. The CDR3 nucleotides are TGCGCCAGCAGCCTGGGGGACCCGAACACCGGGGAGCTGTTTTTT. Its translation is CASSLGDPNTGELFF. The chain joins TRBV5-1 to TRBJ2-2; D may correspond to TRBD1 or TRBD2 (5 bases each). Germline lookup yields CDR1 SGHRS and CDR2 YFSETQ. Trimming took 4 bases from V and 0 from J, leaving 10 bases between them. CDR3 length equals 15 residues.

This chain links TRBV7-2 with TRBJ2-3; D is uncertain. V shed 4 bases and J shed 5 bases, with 10 bases lying between them. Germline V gene data show CDR1 as SGHTA and CDR2 as FQGNSA. The CDR3 loop spans 13 amino acids. This CDR3 reads CASSSSAEDTQYF. For the CDR3, the DNA is TGTGCCAGCAGCTCCTCGGCGGAAGATACGCAGTATTTT. Complete variable domain (other parts from reference TRBV7-2 and TRBJ2-3): GAGVSQSPSNKVTEKGKDVELRCDPISGHTALYWYRQSLGQGLEFLIYFQGNSAPDKSGLPSDRFSAERTGGSVSTLTIQRTQQEDSAVYLCASSSSAEDTQYFGPGTRLTVL.

CDR3 DNA sequence: TGTGCCTGGACGGGCCCCGGGTACGAGCAGTACTTC. Amino acid sequence: CAWTGPGYEQYF. The chain has TRBV30 and TRBJ2-7, with unresolved D. The CDR3 sequence is 12 residues long. V lost 4 bases and J lost 4, with 11 bases in between. The germline gives CDR1 GTSNPN, CDR2 SVGIG (reference sequence).

The chain joins TRBV10-3 to TRBJ1-4; 10 nucleotides agree with TRBD1. Germline CDR1 ENHRY, CDR2 SYGVKD. There are 14 residues in the CDR3. The V segment lost 6 bases and the J segment 7 bases; nucleotides outside the gene matches: 5. The CDR3 loop reads CAISTGQGSEKLFF. The CDR3 nucleotides read TGTGCCATCAGCACGGGACAGGGGAGTGAAAAACTGTTTTTT.

The V and J genes are TRBV28 and TRBJ2-7, with 7 nucleotides matching TRBD2. From germline, CDR1 is MDHEN and CDR2 SYDVKM. The CDR3 length is 15 residues. V dropped 5 bases and J dropped 2; count of bases not matched to a gene: 9. The CDR3 loop reads CASSPHGGGAYEQYF. CDR3 DNA sequence: TGTGCCAGCAGTCCCCACGGGGGAGGGGCCTACGAGCAGTACTTC. The full variable domain, completed using reference TRBV28 and TRBJ2-7, is DVKVTQSSRYLVKRTGEKVFLECVQDMDHENMFWYRQDPGLGLRLIYFSYDVKMKEKGDIPEGYSVSREKKERFSLILESASTNQTSMYLCASSPHGGGAYEQYFGPGTRLTVT.

In regard to this clone: This sample also contains other DNA sequences that code for the same CDR3. The chain combines TRBV18 with TRBJ1-1; D might be TRBD1 (5 bases). CDR1 and CDR2 (germline): KGHSH, LQKENI. Trimming took off 3 bases at V and 3 bases at J, with 8 bases between the two ends. The CDR3 has 13 residues. The chain's CDR3 is CASSPGRDTEAFF. The CDR3 bases are TGTGCCAGCTCACCGGGACGGGACACTGAAGCTTTCTTT.

The genes are TRBV7-2 and TRBJ1-5, with unresolved D. The CDR3 length is 15 residues. The germline V gene has CDR1 SGHTA and CDR2 FQGNSA. With 4 bases removed from V and 1 base from J, the gap between germline ends came to 11 bases. CDR3 amino acids: CASSSGGWSNQPQHF. For the CDR3, the DNA is TGTGCCAGCAGCTCGGGAGGTTGGAGCAATCAGCCCCAGCATTTT.

The chain recombines TRBV4-3 with TRBJ1-4; the D gene is possibly TRBD1 (6 bases). The CDR3 is 20 residues long. CDR1 is LGHNA and CDR2 is YSLEER in the germline V gene. Trimming stripped 0 bases from V and 0 bases from J, with 20 bases between. Here the CDR3 DNA reads TGCGCCAGCAGCCAAGACCCCTGGACAGAGGTCTATGCAACTAATGAAAAACTGTTTTTT. Protein: CASSQDPWTEVYATNEKLFF.

Comments on this clone: A read error may produce the germline difference seen at one junction end. V usage is TRBV11-2 and J usage is TRBJ2-7; no clear D gene. The CDR3 runs 12 residues. Germline CDR1 and CDR2: SGHAT and FQNNGV. The CDR3 protein is CASSLIYTHVGF. DNA of the CDR3: TGTGCCAGCAGCTTAATCTACACCCACGTAGGCTTC.

CDR3 amino acids: CASSVQSQGTPYGYTF. The CDR3 region has the DNA TGTGCCAGCAGCGTACAGAGCCAGGGGACTCCATATGGCTACACCTTC. This chain uses TRBV9 with TRBJ1-2, with a weak D call TRBD1 (6 bases). The CDR3 spans 16 residues. In germline, CDR1 is SGDLS, CDR2 YYNGEE. Trimming stripped 1 base from V and 5 bases from J, with 18 bases between.

The V and J genes are TRBV24-1 and TRBJ1-5; D may be TRBD1 (5 bases). Trimming stripped 4 bases from V and 3 bases from J, with 9 bases between. CDR3 length equals 14 residues. Germline CDR1 is KGHDR and CDR2 is SFDVKD. Here the CDR3 reads CATSDHRSNQPQHF. The CDR3 DNA follows: TGTGCCACCAGTGACCACAGGTCCAATCAGCCCCAGCATTTT.

The chain employs TRBV28 and TRBJ1-2, with D unclear. The CDR3 spans 12 residues. CDR1 MDHEN and CDR2 SYDVKM come from the germline V gene. Deletions cut 4 bases from V and 7 bases from J, with 10 bases between. The CDR3 reads CASSSRHAGYTF. CDR3 DNA: TGTGCCAGCAGTTCCCGCCACGCTGGCTACACCTTC.

The J gene is TRBJ2-7, the V gene TRBV28; 12 bases align to TRBD2. Germline values: CDR1 MDHEN, CDR2 SYDVKM. The ends lost 3 bases at V and 5 bases at J; junction bases unmatched: 5. This CDR3 spans 15 amino acids. The CDR3 protein is CASSFGRTSGNEQYF. The CDR3 DNA is TGTGCCAGCAGTTTTGGGCGGACTAGCGGGAACGAGCAGTACTTC.